This T cell receptor beta chain was sequenced for a study of blood T cell repertoires in COVID-19. CDR1 is SNHLY and CDR2 is FYNNEI in the germline V gene. V lost 8 bases, J lost 3 bases, and 19 bases lay in between. The CDR3 extends over 15 amino acids. Generated by immunoSEQ multiplex PCR, the TCRdb table keeps only in-frame clones and is missing some. In the table there are around 230,000 clones, 75% to 90% of which are singletons. This TCR was sampled from a woman in her forties with acute COVID-19. This sequence joins TRBV2 and TRBJ1-1; D remains unclear. The sequenced material came from PBMCs or T cells enriched from blood (not recorded which). CDR3 in DNA: TGTGCCAGCGACCGGGGAGTGGATTCATACACTGAAGCTTTCTTT. This sequence encodes CASDRGVDSYTEAFF.